This T cell receptor beta chain was found in a study of vaccination effects on CD4 cells after COVID-19. Overall study: After expansion with viral peptide pools in the ViraFEST assay, antigen-specific CD4+ T cells were sequenced. Three patients who were convalescent were sampled early, at day +14, and again late after vaccination. Post-vaccine specimens arrived a median 72 days past the second dose.

Note on this clone: Its antigen is still unknown.

CDR3 length: 17 residues. After removal of 1 base from V and 3 bases from J, the junction contained 12 bases not matched to a gene. Germline CDR1 is SGHKS and CDR2 is YYEKEE (reference sequence). The table came from immunoSEQ multiplex PCR; TCRdb's copy has only in-frame clones and leaves some out. Among approximately 40,000 clones listed, less than 85% were seen once. Isolation of CD4+ T cells took place after approximately 10 days of culture. The person acquired a PCR-confirmed SARS-CoV-2 infection between March and December 2020. All study participants received two doses of BNT162b2 or mRNA-1273 vaccine. Study outcomes and limitations: New vaccine-induced clones made up most post-vaccine spike-reactive clones in convalescents.

Source: CD4+ T cells from PBMCs cultured without peptide, taken after COVID-19 vaccination. The chain is built from TRBV5-5 and TRBJ2-7; 8 bases are a match to TRBD1. This clonotype was sampled from a human donor who had a prior SARS-CoV-2 infection. In DNA, the CDR3 is TGTGCCAGCAGCTTGTCGCTCCCCGACAGGGGCTACTACGAGCAGTACTTC. Protein product: CASSLSLPDRGYYEQYF.